These T cell receptor beta chains were read from a single sample in a study of blood T cell repertoires in COVID-19. Assay used: immunoSEQ multiplex PCR; TCRdb lists only in-frame clones, some missing. The repertoire includes 95,000 to 150,000 clones, over 65% of them detected once, and more than 4.5% sits in the top ten. What was sequenced was peripheral blood. All receptors derive from a woman in her 70s with acute or convalescent COVID-19. CDR3s include the opening cysteine and the closing phenylalanine or tryptophan. A D gene is named only where the DNA matches it firmly. The listing skips clone size in some rows; elsewhere it reads once, few, many or a size class.

D gene: TRBD1; clone size: NA; J gene: TRBJ1-1; V gene: TRBV19; CDR3 protein: CASSFPRTGRTEAFF; CDR3 DNA: TGTGCCAGTAGTTTTCCCCGGACAGGACGGACTGAAGCTTTCTTT
D gene: NA; clone size: NA; J gene: TRBJ1-3; V gene: TRBV7-2; CDR3 protein: CASRTQGSGNTIYF; CDR3 DNA: TGTGCCAGCAGGACACAGGGCTCTGGAAACACCATATATTTT
D gene: NA; clone size: NA; J gene: TRBJ2-5; V gene: TRBV5-4; CDR3 protein: CASSAGTRQETQYF; CDR3 DNA: TGTGCCAGCAGCGCCGGGACTCGGCAAGAGACCCAGTACTTC
D gene: NA; clone size: NA; J gene: TRBJ1-4; V gene: TRBV7-2; CDR3 protein: CASSRPGTNEKLFF; CDR3 DNA: TGTGCCAGCAGCCGTCCCGGAACTAATGAAAAACTGTTTTTT
D gene: TRBD2; clone size: few; J gene: TRBJ2-1; V gene: TRBV5-1; CDR3 protein: CASSLEGLDVGEQFF; CDR3 DNA: TGCGCCAGCAGCTTGGAAGGACTAGACGTGGGTGAGCAGTTCTTC
D gene: NA; clone size: NA; J gene: TRBJ1-6; V gene: TRBV19; CDR3 protein: CASSTWEGSPLHF; CDR3 DNA: TGTGCCAGTAGTACCTGGGAGGGTTCACCCCTCCACTTT
D gene: NA; clone size: NA; J gene: TRBJ1-5; V gene: TRBV5-3; CDR3 protein: CARSWTNSGAIQPQHF; CDR3 DNA: TGTGCCAGAAGCTGGACTAACAGTGGGGCAATTCAGCCCCAGCATTTT
D gene: NA; clone size: NA; J gene: TRBJ1-2; V gene: TRBV19; CDR3 protein: CASSPAVAYGYTF; CDR3 DNA: TGTGCCAGTAGCCCGGCGGTAGCGTATGGCTACACCTTC
D gene: NA; clone size: NA; J gene: TRBJ2-1; V gene: TRBV4-3; CDR3 protein: CASSQDLQGGYNEQFF; CDR3 DNA: TGCGCCAGCAGCCAAGATCTGCAGGGTGGGTACAATGAGCAGTTCTTC
D gene: NA; clone size: NA; J gene: TRBJ1-1; V gene: TRBV24-1; CDR3 protein: CATSDAGGGGITEAFF; CDR3 DNA: TGTGCCACCAGTGATGCCGGAGGCGGAGGGATCACTGAAGCTTTCTTT
D gene: NA; clone size: NA; J gene: TRBJ1-2; V gene: TRBV5-8; CDR3 protein: CASSLNHRNYGYTF; CDR3 DNA: TGTGCCAGCAGCTTGAACCACAGGAACTATGGCTACACCTTC
D gene: NA; clone size: few; J gene: TRBJ1-1; V gene: TRBV18; CDR3 protein: CASRLETEAFF; CDR3 DNA: TGTGCCAGCCGACTGGAGACTGAAGCTTTCTTT
D gene: NA; clone size: NA; J gene: TRBJ1-6; V gene: TRBV11-2; CDR3 protein: CASSLAGYNSPLHF; CDR3 DNA: TGTGCCAGCAGCTTAGCAGGGTATAATTCACCCCTCCACTTT
D gene: TRBD1; clone size: NA; J gene: TRBJ1-1; V gene: TRBV19; CDR3 protein: CASSMSRQGKAFF; CDR3 DNA: TGTGCCAGTAGTATGAGTAGACAGGGAAAAGCTTTCTTT
D gene: NA; clone size: NA; J gene: TRBJ1-3; V gene: TRBV25-1; CDR3 protein: CASSGLVGNTIYF; CDR3 DNA: TGTGCCAGCAGTGGGCTCGTTGGAAACACCATATATTTT
D gene: NA; clone size: NA; J gene: TRBJ2-5; V gene: TRBV7-6; CDR3 protein: CASSPNTGRGAETQYF; CDR3 DNA: TGTGCCAGCAGCCCCAATACAGGGAGAGGGGCAGAGACCCAGTACTTC
D gene: TRBD1; clone size: NA; J gene: TRBJ1-3; V gene: TRBV7-9; CDR3 protein: CASSTSLDRPGPGNTIYF; CDR3 DNA: TGTGCCAGCAGTACCTCATTGGACAGGCCAGGGCCTGGAAACACCATATATTTT
D gene: NA; clone size: once; J gene: TRBJ1-1; V gene: TRBV10-3; CDR3 protein: CAISSEGNTEAFF; CDR3 DNA: TGTGCCATCAGTTCGGAGGGGAACACTGAAGCTTTCTTT
D gene: NA; clone size: NA; J gene: TRBJ1-3; V gene: TRBV5-5; CDR3 protein: CASSLWQGSSGNTIYF; CDR3 DNA: TGTGCCAGCAGCTTGTGGCAGGGCAGCTCTGGAAACACCATATATTTT
D gene: TRBD1; clone size: few; J gene: TRBJ1-4; V gene: TRBV2; CDR3 protein: CASSVRQGTNEKLFF; CDR3 DNA: TGTGCCAGCAGTGTCCGACAGGGGACTAATGAAAAACTGTTTTTT
D gene: NA; clone size: NA; J gene: TRBJ1-1; V gene: TRBV5-4; CDR3 protein: CASSFNHRGNTEAFF; CDR3 DNA: TGTGCCAGCAGCTTTAACCACCGGGGGAACACTGAAGCTTTCTTT
D gene: NA; clone size: once; J gene: TRBJ1-3; V gene: TRBV18; CDR3 protein: CASSPRGDEGNTIYF; CDR3 DNA: TGTGCCAGCTCACCACGCGGGGACGAAGGAAACACCATATATTTT
D gene: NA; clone size: NA; J gene: TRBJ2-3; V gene: TRBV14; CDR3 protein: CASSKDPAGSLGADTQYF; CDR3 DNA: TGTGCCAGCAGCAAAGATCCGGCGGGTAGTTTGGGCGCAGATACGCAGTATTTT
D gene: NA; clone size: NA; J gene: TRBJ2-3; V gene: TRBV6-6; CDR3 protein: CASSRPRSSDTQYF; CDR3 DNA: TGTGCCAGCAGCCGACCTCGTTCCTCAGATACGCAGTATTTT
D gene: TRBD1; clone size: NA; J gene: TRBJ2-7; V gene: TRBV6-2/TRBV6-3; CDR3 protein: CASSYDFGDRSSYEQYF; CDR3 DNA: TGTGCCAGCAGTTACGATTTCGGGGACAGGAGCTCCTACGAGCAGTACTTC
D gene: NA; clone size: few; J gene: TRBJ1-1; V gene: TRBV18; CDR3 protein: CASSHPGQPNTEAFF; CDR3 DNA: TGTGCCAGCTCACATCCAGGACAGCCGAACACTGAAGCTTTCTTT
D gene: TRBD1; clone size: NA; J gene: TRBJ1-1; V gene: TRBV5-5; CDR3 protein: CASSIGQGLITEAFF; CDR3 DNA: TGTGCCAGCAGCATTGGACAGGGGTTGATCACTGAAGCTTTCTTT
D gene: NA; clone size: few; J gene: TRBJ1-5; V gene: TRBV7-9; CDR3 protein: CASSRDISNQPQHF; CDR3 DNA: TGTGCCAGCAGCCGGGACATTAGCAATCAGCCCCAGCATTTT
D gene: TRBD1; clone size: NA; J gene: TRBJ2-2; V gene: TRBV2; CDR3 protein: CASSEGVGQGPTGELFF; CDR3 DNA: TGTGCCAGCAGTGAGGGAGTGGGACAGGGACCTACCGGGGAGCTGTTTTTT
D gene: NA; clone size: NA; J gene: TRBJ1-1; V gene: TRBV5-6; CDR3 protein: CASSFSVVNTEAFF; CDR3 DNA: TGTGCCAGCAGCTTTTCAGTGGTGAACACTGAAGCTTTCTTT
D gene: TRBD2; clone size: NA; J gene: TRBJ2-3; V gene: TRBV6-2/TRBV6-3; CDR3 protein: CASSYPPGLADPTDTQYF; CDR3 DNA: TGTGCCAGCAGTTACCCGCCGGGACTAGCGGATCCCACAGATACGCAGTATTTT
D gene: NA; clone size: NA; J gene: TRBJ2-2; V gene: TRBV4-2; CDR3 protein: CASSQGGPNTGELFF; CDR3 DNA: TGTGCCAGCAGCCAGGGGGGGCCAAACACCGGGGAGCTGTTTTTT
D gene: TRBD1; clone size: NA; J gene: TRBJ1-2; V gene: TRBV7-8; CDR3 protein: CASSLSGTGWDYTF; CDR3 DNA: TGTGCCAGCAGCTTATCCGGGACAGGGTGGGACTACACCTTC
D gene: TRBD1; clone size: NA; J gene: TRBJ2-5; V gene: TRBV7-6; CDR3 protein: CASSSDRAVQETQYF; CDR3 DNA: TGTGCCAGCAGCTCGGACAGGGCAGTCCAAGAGACCCAGTACTTC
D gene: TRBD2; clone size: NA; J gene: TRBJ2-3; V gene: TRBV19; CDR3 protein: CASSAGTSGGAGTDTQYF; CDR3 DNA: TGTGCCAGTAGCGCGGGGACTAGCGGGGGGGCCGGGACAGATACGCAGTATTTT
D gene: TRBD1; clone size: NA; J gene: TRBJ1-2; V gene: TRBV15; CDR3 protein: CATSRGQGLVRGYTF; CDR3 DNA: TGTGCCACCAGCAGAGGACAGGGGCTTGTTCGCGGCTACACCTTC
D gene: TRBD2; clone size: NA; J gene: TRBJ2-3; V gene: TRBV9; CDR3 protein: CASSVDAGGVSDTQYF; CDR3 DNA: TGTGCCAGCAGCGTAGATGCGGGGGGTGTATCGGATACGCAGTATTTT
D gene: NA; clone size: NA; J gene: TRBJ2-2; V gene: TRBV25-1; CDR3 protein: CASSERRADTGELFF; CDR3 DNA: TGTGCCAGCAGTGAACGCAGGGCGGACACCGGGGAGCTGTTTTTT
D gene: NA; clone size: NA; J gene: TRBJ1-1; V gene: TRBV5-5; CDR3 protein: CASSYNQMNTEAFF; CDR3 DNA: TGTGCCAGCAGCTATAACCAGATGAACACTGAAGCTTTCTTT
D gene: NA; clone size: NA; J gene: TRBJ1-1; V gene: TRBV4-1; CDR3 protein: CASSQGNGLYTEAFF; CDR3 DNA: TGCGCCAGCAGCCAAGGGAATGGACTCTACACTGAAGCTTTCTTT
D gene: TRBD2; clone size: few; J gene: TRBJ2-1; V gene: TRBV7-2; CDR3 protein: CASSLGRGSEQFF; CDR3 DNA: TGTGCCAGCAGCTTAGGGCGGGGGAGTGAGCAGTTCTTC
D gene: TRBD1; clone size: NA; J gene: TRBJ1-2; V gene: TRBV24-1; CDR3 protein: CATSESRTGKSDGYTF; CDR3 DNA: TGTGCCACCAGTGAATCTCGGACAGGGAAGAGCGATGGCTACACCTTC
D gene: TRBD1; clone size: NA; J gene: TRBJ1-5; V gene: TRBV19; CDR3 protein: CASSTLGQGNQPQHF; CDR3 DNA: TGTGCCAGTAGTACCTTGGGACAGGGAAATCAGCCCCAGCATTTT
D gene: NA; clone size: NA; J gene: TRBJ2-3; V gene: TRBV12-3/TRBV12-4; CDR3 protein: CASRKGRADTQYF; CDR3 DNA: TGTGCCAGCAGGAAGGGGCGCGCAGATACGCAGTATTTT